This TCR beta chain came from a study of T cells in Graves' hyperthyroidism and ophthalmopathy. In this sample, this clonotype turned up a few times. Its antigen is not known. From RNA transcripts, TCR beta CDR3 regions were amplified. Using the HTBI primer set, a first-round RT-PCR was run on the TCR CDR3. TCRdb re-derived calls from the multiplex PCR reads in MiXCR, one entry per CDR3 protein. The sample lists almost 500,000 distinct CDR3 sequences, about 20% occurring once. Study-wide results and caveats: Most clonotypes expanded in thyroid above 0.001 were likewise present in blood. By a 13 V-J model, ophthalmopathy was set apart from stable hyperthyroidism.

The germline CDR1 and CDR2 sequences are LNHDA and SQIVND (reference sequence). Trimming shortened V by 2 bases and J by 9 bases, and 14 bases separated the two germline ends. CDR3 size: 14 residues. This sequence was found in a woman in her seventies with Graves' ophthalmopathy. This chain joins TRBV19 and TRBJ2-1; no firm D call. Sequencing was done on a sample of blood. The CDR3 DNA is TGTGCCAGTAGTATAACGGTCCTTTTCACTGAGCAGTTCTTC. Its protein product is CASSITVLFTEQFF. The variable domain in full, with the rest retrieved from reference TRBV19 and TRBJ2-1, is DGGITQSPKYLFRKEGQNVTLSCEQNLNHDAMYWYRQDPGQGLRLIYYSQIVNDFQKGDIAEGYSVSREKKESFPLTVTSAQKNPTAFYLCASSITVLFTEQFFGPGTRLTVL.